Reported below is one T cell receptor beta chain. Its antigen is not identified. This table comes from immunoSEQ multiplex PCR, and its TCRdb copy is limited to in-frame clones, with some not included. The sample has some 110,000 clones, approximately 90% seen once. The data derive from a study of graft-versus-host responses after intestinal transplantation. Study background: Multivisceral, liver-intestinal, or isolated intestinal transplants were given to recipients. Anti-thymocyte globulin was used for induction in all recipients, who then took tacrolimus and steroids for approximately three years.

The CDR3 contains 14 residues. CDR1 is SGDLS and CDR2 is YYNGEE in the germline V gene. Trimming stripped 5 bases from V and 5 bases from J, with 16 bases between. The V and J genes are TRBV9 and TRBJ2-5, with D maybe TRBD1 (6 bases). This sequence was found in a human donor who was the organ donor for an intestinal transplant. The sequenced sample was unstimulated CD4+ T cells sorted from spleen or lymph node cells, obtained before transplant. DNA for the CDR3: TGTGCCAGCAGTGTCCAGGGGCTGTGGGAGACCCAGTACTTC. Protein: CASSVQGLWETQYF.